Following are 29 T cell receptor beta chains from one sample sequenced in a study of shared clonotypes between healthy human individuals (dated by TCRdb to about 2020). The library relied on the immunoSEQ multiplex PCR assay. This immuneACCESS table, as held by TCRdb, lists in-frame sequences with V and J called but not all clones. Of the missing ones, under half trace to an unresolved V gene in checked studies; the others have no known cause. The sample has roughly 1,600,000 clones on record, approximately 98.5% of them singletons. The leading ten clones occupy roughly 0.36% of the sample. The sequencing sample was made of naive CD4+ T cells sorted from blood. Sample cell subset or site, as interpreted from the label and publication: CD45RA+ positively selected. The receptor set was obtained from a young man in good health.

CDR3 coding DNA: TGTGCCAGCAGCCCGGGACTGATACCACAGGGTGAGCAGTTCTTC. Encoded protein: CASSPGLIPQGEQFF. The chain has TRBV5-4 and TRBJ2-1; D may correspond to TRBD1 or TRBD2 (6 bases each). Per germline, CDR1 SGHNT and CDR2 YYREEE (reference sequence). V lost 4 bases to trimming and J lost 9 bases, with 20 bases between them. CDR3 length equals 15 residues.

This sequence joins TRBV5-1 and TRBJ1-4; D remains unclear. This CDR3 region has 16 residues. The V gene lost 1 base and the J gene lost 0 bases, with 10 bases spanning the gap. Germline CDR1 and CDR2: SGHRS and YFSETQ. CDR3 nucleotides: TGCGCCAGCAGCTTGAACCGACAAGCAACTAATGAAAAACTGTTTTTT. This encodes CASSLNRQATNEKLFF.

This clone was seen once. The chain recombines TRBV6-5 with TRBJ2-1, with TRBD2 as a possible D gene (6 bases). V was pared by 2 bases and J by 7 bases, with 18 bases between. This CDR3 has 16 amino acids. Germline CDR1 reads MNHEY; CDR2 reads SVGAGI. CDR3 nucleotides: TGTGCCAGCAGTTACCAGGCGGAGGGATGGTTGAATGAGCAGTTCTTC. It yields the protein CASSYQAEGWLNEQFF.

This chain joins TRBV5-1 and TRBJ1-2; 7 nucleotides line up with TRBD1. V lost 7 bases and J lost 7; bases outside the gene matches: 13. CDR3 length: 14 amino acids. CDR1 and CDR2 from the germline V gene are SGHRS and YFSETQ. Written as DNA, the CDR3 is TGCGCCAGCGGGGATACAGGGGTTCTTCGTGGCTACACCTTC. Translation: CASGDTGVLRGYTF.

The chain is built from TRBV7-6 and TRBJ2-2, with D possibly matching TRBD1 (5 bases). In germline, CDR1 is SGHVS, CDR2 FNYEAQ. This CDR3 comprises 15 residues. Trimming took 5 bases from V and 2 from J, leaving 12 bases between them. Here the CDR3 reads CASSQGQGNTGELFF. The CDR3 nucleotides read TGTGCCAGCAGCCAGGGCCAGGGAAACACCGGGGAGCTGTTTTTT.

The CDR3 reads CASSQDPSGSPGELFF. CDR3 in DNA: TGCGCCAGCAGCCAAGACCCTAGCGGGAGTCCCGGGGAGCTGTTTTTT. The chain couples TRBV4-3 to TRBJ2-2, with 10 bases matching TRBD2. V shed 0 bases, J shed 6 bases, and the junction held 4 bases outside the gene matches. Germline V CDR1 and CDR2: LGHNA, YSLEER. The length of the CDR3 is 16 residues.

The rearrangement uses TRBV27 and TRBJ2-3, with no clear D. The CDR3 covers 15 residues. Trimming shortened V by 2 bases and J by 2 bases, and 11 bases separated the two germline ends. Germline values: CDR1 MNHEY, CDR2 SMNVEV (reference sequence). The CDR3 region has the DNA TGTGCCAGCAGTTTACGTCGGCTAGTCACAGATACGCAGTATTTT. Its translation: CASSLRRLVTDTQYF.

The V call is TRBV10-1, the J call TRBJ2-1, with D hard to call. V lost 2 bases to trimming and J lost 4 bases, with 3 bases between them. This CDR3 contains 12 residues. In germline, CDR1 is WNHNN, CDR2 SYGVQD (reference sequence). As DNA, the CDR3 is TGCGCCAGCAGTGAGGGGTACAATGAGCAGTTCTTC. It encodes CASSEGYNEQFF.

V gene TRBV19 combines with J gene TRBJ2-2; D remains ambiguous. From germline, CDR1 is LNHDA and CDR2 SQIVND (reference sequence). Trimming shortened V by 1 base and J by 2 bases, and 8 bases separated the two germline ends. The CDR3 spans 15 residues. The CDR3, as DNA: TGTGCCAGTAGTATAGCGATACGTAACACCGGGGAGCTGTTTTTT. It is translated as CASSIAIRNTGELFF.

In the case of this clone: This same CDR3 is encoded by further DNA sequences in the sample. The J gene is TRBJ1-5, the V gene TRBV15; no clear D gene. V was cut by 0 bases and J by 4 bases, with 7 bases left in between. The CDR3 is 14 residues long. Germline values: CDR1 LNHNV, CDR2 YYDKDF (reference sequence). This CDR3 reads CATSRDKGNQPQHF. CDR3 nucleotides: TGTGCCACCAGCAGAGATAAAGGAAATCAGCCCCAGCATTTT. The full variable domain, its missing parts supplied by reference TRBV15 and TRBJ1-5, is DAMVIQNPRYQVTQFGKPVTLSCSQTLNHNVMYWYQQKSSQAPKLLFHYYDKDFNNEADTPDNFQSRRPNTSFCFLDIRSPGLGDTAMYLCATSRDKGNQPQHFGDGTRLSIL.

The rearrangement joins TRBV7-9 to TRBJ2-7, with unresolved D. V dropped 4 bases and J dropped 3 bases, with 7 bases sitting between them. The CDR3 spans 12 residues. The germline V gene has CDR1 SEHNR and CDR2 FQNEAQ (reference sequence). The CDR3 DNA reads as TGTGCCAGCAGCTCCGGAGACTACGAGCAGTACTTC. It encodes CASSSGDYEQYF. Filled out from reference TRBV7-9 and TRBJ2-7, the complete variable domain reads DTGVSQNPRHKITKRGQNVTFRCDPISEHNRLYWYRQTLGQGPEFLTYFQNEAQLEKSRLLSDRFSAERPKGSFSTLEIQRTEQGDSAMYLCASSSGDYEQYFGPGTRLTVT.

With respect to this clone: Since a much larger clone is just one base distant, this may be a read error. Additional DNA sequences in this sample encode the identical CDR3. The chain combines TRBV28 with TRBJ2-7; 7 nucleotides align to TRBD1. This CDR3 contains 12 residues. Germline-derived CDR1 and CDR2 are MDHEN and SYDVKM. Unmatched junction bases numbered 2, after V lost 6 bases and J lost 3 bases. The CDR3 protein is CASSGTDYEQYF. The DNA of the CDR3 is TGTGCCAGCAGCGGGACAGACTACGAGCAGTACTTC.

The rearrangement links TRBV19 to TRBJ2-1, with D unresolved. Germline CDR1 reads LNHDA; CDR2 reads SQIVND (reference sequence). CDR3 size: 14 residues. V lost 2 bases and J 1 base, leaving 6 bases between the germline ends. The CDR3 DNA is TGTGCCAGTAGTATATCTGCTTCCTACAATGAGCAGTTCTTC. It translates to CASSISASYNEQFF.

J is TRBJ1-3 and V is TRBV4-3; 8 bases fit TRBD1. There are 14 residues in the CDR3. The V gene end was trimmed by 0 bases and the J gene end by 7 bases; junction bases not matched to a gene: 2. The germline V gene encodes CDR1 LGHNA and CDR2 YSLEER. This CDR3 reads CASSQDTGGNTIYF. The CDR3 bases are TGCGCCAGCAGCCAAGATACAGGGGGGAACACCATATATTTT.

This clone has just one count. V and J are TRBV25-1 and TRBJ2-5; D may be TRBD2 (6 bases). CDR3 length: 14 residues. From germline, CDR1 is MGHDK and CDR2 SYGVNS. V lost 2 bases and J lost 3, with 10 bases in between. The CDR3 sequence: CASSEPPGEETQYF. CDR3 coding DNA: TGTGCCAGCAGTGAACCCCCGGGAGAAGAGACCCAGTACTTC.

As regards this clone: One junction end disagrees with the germline gene, perhaps due to a read error. The CDR3, as DNA: TGTGCCAGCAGCGTTAAACCCTCCTCCCACGAGCAGTACTTC. This gives the protein CASSVKPSSHEQYF. V is TRBV9 and J is TRBJ2-7; no definite D call. The CDR3 loop spans 14 amino acids. Germline CDR1 SGDLS, CDR2 YYNGEE.

The rearrangement uses TRBV5-1 and TRBJ2-5; 7 bases match TRBD1. This CDR3 has 13 amino acids. V was clipped by 5 bases and J by 5 bases; unmatched bases: 6. Germline CDR1 SGHRS, CDR2 YFSETQ. The CDR3 DNA follows: TGCGCCAGCAGGTTGACAGGGCGGGAGACCCAGTACTTC. Its protein is CASRLTGRETQYF.

The chain employs TRBV11-2 and TRBJ2-7; D might be TRBD2 (5 bases). The germline CDR1 and CDR2 sequences are SGHAT and FQNNGV. CDR3 size: 14 residues. Trimming took off 4 bases at V and 3 bases at J, with 13 bases between the two ends. The CDR3 protein is CASSWASRVYEQYF. The CDR3 nucleotides are TGTGCCAGCAGCTGGGCTAGCCGAGTCTACGAGCAGTACTTC.

The V and J genes are TRBV11-3 and TRBJ2-1; 8 bases agree with TRBD1. The germline V gene encodes CDR1 SGHNT and CDR2 YENEEA. Trimming took 2 bases from V and 4 from J; bases not matched to a gene: 1. The CDR3 is 14 amino acids. The CDR3 sequence: CASSLRDRYNEQFF. Written as DNA, the CDR3 is TGTGCCAGCAGCTTAAGGGACAGGTACAATGAGCAGTTCTTC.

The rearrangement uses TRBV11-3 and TRBJ2-3; 10 nucleotides match TRBD2. Germline values: CDR1 SGHNT, CDR2 YENEEA. Germline trimming cut 4 bases from V and 0 bases from J; bases unmatched to any gene: 7. The CDR3 length is 17 residues. The CDR3 sequence: CASSSRTSGTSTDTQYF. The CDR3 DNA follows: TGTGCCAGCAGCTCAAGGACTAGCGGAACTAGCACAGATACGCAGTATTTT. Full variable domain (outside the CDR3, taken from reference TRBV11-3 and TRBJ2-3): EAGVVQSPRYKIIEKKQPVAFWCNPISGHNTLYWYLQNLGQGPELLIRYENEEAVDDSQLPKDRFSAERLKGVDSTLKIQPAELGDSAVYLCASSSRTSGTSTDTQYFGPGTRLTVL.

CDR3 sequence (DNA): TGTGCCAGCAGCCGACCGGGACAACACTACGAGCAGTACTTC. It yields the protein CASSRPGQHYEQYF. The chain has TRBV7-2 and TRBJ2-7, with D tentatively TRBD1 (6 bases). V lost 5 bases and J 3 bases, leaving 14 bases between the germline ends. This CDR3 spans 14 amino acids. Germline V gene lookup returns CDR1 SGHTA and CDR2 FQGNSA.

The rearrangement joins TRBV18 to TRBJ2-2; 8 positions agree with TRBD1. The V gene's germline CDR1 is KGHSH and CDR2 LQKENI. Trimming at V came to 2 bases and at J to 8 bases, leaving 10 bases not matched to a gene. There are 16 residues in the CDR3. DNA of the CDR3: TGTGCCAGCTCACCATTCGTCCAGGGGGCTTCTGGGGAGCTGTTTTTT. This sequence encodes CASSPFVQGASGELFF.

This chain uses TRBV7-2 with TRBJ2-7, with D possibly matching TRBD2 (5 bases). Trimming left V 2 bases short and J 4 bases short, with 15 bases between. This CDR3 contains 15 residues. Germline lookup yields CDR1 SGHTA and CDR2 FQGNSA. The CDR3 DNA follows: TGTGCCAGCAGCTTAAACGGGAACGCCGGGTACGAGCAGTACTTC. The encoded protein is CASSLNGNAGYEQYF.

J is TRBJ2-2 and V is TRBV7-2; no firm D call. This CDR3 spans 16 amino acids. Trimming removed 5 bases from V and 0 bases from J, with 13 bases in between. Per germline, CDR1 SGHTA and CDR2 FQGNSA. As DNA, the CDR3 is TGTGCCAGCAGCAAATCGGTTGTCCCGAACACCGGGGAGCTGTTTTTT. Its translation is CASSKSVVPNTGELFF.

Details on this clone: At one of its ends the junction is not consistent with the germline gene, which may arise from a read error. The J gene is TRBJ2-1, the V gene TRBV7-7, with TRBD2 identical over 10 bases. CDR3 length: 14 amino acids. Germline V CDR1 and CDR2: SSHAT, FNYEAQ (reference sequence). CDR3 sequence: CASSPGLASNEQFF. The CDR3 nucleotides read TGTGCTAGCAGCCCGGGACTAGCGAGCAATGAGCAGTTCTTC.

This chain connects TRBV19 to TRBJ2-5, with D possibly matching TRBD1 (6 bases). This CDR3 contains 12 residues. Trimming shortened V by 6 bases and J by 4 bases, and 9 bases separated the two germline ends. CDR1 LNHDA and CDR2 SQIVND come from the germline V gene (reference sequence). CDR3 DNA sequence: TGTGCCAGTAGCGTCAGGGGAGAGACCCAGTACTTC. Amino acid sequence: CASSVRGETQYF. Full variable domain (missing parts from reference TRBV19 and TRBJ2-5): DGGITQSPKYLFRKEGQNVTLSCEQNLNHDAMYWYRQDPGQGLRLIYYSQIVNDFQKGDIAEGYSVSREKKESFPLTVTSAQKNPTAFYLCASSVRGETQYFGPGTRLLVL.

The V and J genes are TRBV27 and TRBJ1-3, with 7 bases identical to TRBD1. This CDR3 spans 15 amino acids. CDR1 and CDR2 from the germline V gene are MNHEY and SMNVEV (reference sequence). Trimming removed 3 bases from V and 0 bases from J; junction bases left unmatched: 2. Written as DNA, the CDR3 is TGTGCCAGCAGTTTTAACAGGGGCTCTGGAAACACCATATATTTT. As protein: CASSFNRGSGNTIYF.

The rearrangement joins TRBV19 to TRBJ2-7, with D hard to call. CDR1 is LNHDA and CDR2 is SQIVND in the germline V gene (reference sequence). The V end was cut by 5 bases, the J end by 3 bases, with 8 bases between. This CDR3 has 12 residues. CDR3 protein: CASSGAYYEQYF. DNA of the CDR3: TGTGCCAGTAGTGGTGCCTACTACGAGCAGTACTTC.

The gene calls are TRBV18 and TRBJ2-1; TRBD1 or TRBD2 may be the D gene (5 bases each). Per the germline V gene, CDR1 is KGHSH and CDR2 is LQKENI. CDR3 length: 14 residues. Deletions cut 1 base from V and 4 bases from J, with 8 bases between. The CDR3 loop reads CASSPQGPYNEQFF. The CDR3 region has the DNA TGTGCCAGCTCACCACAGGGACCGTACAATGAGCAGTTCTTC.